The clone carrying this TCR beta chain was observed a few times. What it binds is unknown. The V and J ends lost 6 bases and 8 bases, in that order; junction bases with no gene match: 6. The CDR3 spans 13 residues. The data belong to a study of lung T cells in sarcoidosis with Löfgren's syndrome. Overall study context: In sarcoidosis, CD4+ T cells accumulate in bronchoalveolar lavage fluid. Löfgren's syndrome patients were the main repertoire analysis focus. Study-wide points: Löfgren's syndrome patients reportedly showed greatest TRAV12-1 and TRBV2 expansion versus controls. Multiple Löfgren's syndrome patients reportedly shared TRAV12-1 and TRBV2 CDR3 motifs.

MiXCR, run by TCRdb on the reads, gives a single entry per CDR3 protein. The sample has some 20,000 distinct CDR3 sequences, approximately 21% seen once. This TCR came from a human donor with sarcoidosis (Löfgren's syndrome or another form), or a control subject (not recorded which). The genes are TRBV12-3 or TRBV12-4 and TRBJ1-4, with TRBD1 matching over 7 bases. The sequencing input was CD4+ T cells from PBMCs. In nucleotides, the CDR3 is TGTGCCAGCAGAGACCGGGACAGAGAAAAACTGTTTTTT. This codes for CASRDRDREKLFF.